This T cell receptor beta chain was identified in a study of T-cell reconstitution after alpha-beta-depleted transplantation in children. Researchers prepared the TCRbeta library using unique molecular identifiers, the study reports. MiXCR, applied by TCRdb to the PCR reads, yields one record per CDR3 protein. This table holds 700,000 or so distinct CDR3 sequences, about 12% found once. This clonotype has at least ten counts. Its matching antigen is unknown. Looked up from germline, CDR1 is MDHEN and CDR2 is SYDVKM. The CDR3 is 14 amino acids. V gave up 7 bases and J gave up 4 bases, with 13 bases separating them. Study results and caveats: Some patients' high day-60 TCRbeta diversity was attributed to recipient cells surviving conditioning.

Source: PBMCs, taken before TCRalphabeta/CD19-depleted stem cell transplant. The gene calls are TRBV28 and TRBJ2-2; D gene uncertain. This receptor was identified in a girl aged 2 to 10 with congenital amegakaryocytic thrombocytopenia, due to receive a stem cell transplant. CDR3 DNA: TGTGCCAGCATCAACTTGCGGTTCACCGGGGAGCTGTTTTTT. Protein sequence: CASINLRFTGELFF.